This T cell receptor (beta chain) was identified in a study of a mutant IDH1 vaccine in newly diagnosed glioma. Study details: During weeks 1, 3, 5, 7, 11, 15, 19 and 23, patients received eight vaccinations. There were approximately 60% males and around 38% females among treated patients, whose mean age was about 40 years. Following radiotherapy alone, or alongside temozolomide cycles, vaccination was started after an interval of 4-6 weeks.

The data were produced by immunoSEQ multiplex PCR, yet TCRdb's version contains in-frame clones alone and is incomplete. The data contain roughly 60,000 clones, approximately 81% of them singletons. The table lists this clone with a few counts. Its matching antigen is unknown. The CDR3 contains 14 residues. V gave up 0 bases and J gave up 7 bases, with 12 bases separating them. The germline CDR1 and CDR2 sequences are MNHEY and SVGAGI. Described time point: week 23, last vaccination. It was 300 ug of mutant IDH1 20-mer peptide that made up each vaccine dose, given with topical imiquimod. The rearrangement links TRBV6-5 to TRBJ1-1, with D perhaps matching TRBD1 (6 bases). This sequence was found in a young man with glioma. Sequencing used PBMCs, obtained from a glioma patient whose treatment included an IDH1 peptide vaccine. In DNA, the CDR3 is TGTGCCAGCAGTTACTCCGGGACAAGAGGTGAAGCTTTCTTT. This sequence encodes CASSYSGTRGEAFF.